The next 16 T cell receptor beta chains were all read from a single sample in a study of blood T cell repertoires in COVID-19. TCRdb keeps only in-frame clones here, not all; method: immunoSEQ multiplex PCR. The sample gives almost 250,000 clones, around nine tenths of which show up once; about 1.6% is in the top ten. The sample consisted of PBMCs or T cells enriched from blood (not recorded which). The receptor set was obtained from a woman aged 45-60 years who had recovered from COVID-19.

The V gene is TRBV5-8, the J gene TRBJ2-7; no reliable D call. In germline, CDR1 is SGHTS, CDR2 YDEGEE. The CDR3 consists of 12 residues. Trimming removed 4 bases at V and 6 bases at J, with 11 bases between. CDR3 coding DNA: TGTGCCAGCAGCATCCTGTTTAGCGAGCAGTACTTC. This translates into CASSILFSEQYF.

The chain couples TRBV7-9 to TRBJ2-1; 7 nucleotides line up with TRBD2. The CDR3 spans 17 residues. Germline CDR1 is SEHNR and CDR2 is FQNEAQ (reference sequence). Trimming cost V 4 bases and J 0 bases; bases outside gene matches: 9. The CDR3 loop is CASSSTEAGDSYNEQFF. The CDR3 coding sequence is TGTGCCAGCAGCTCCACGGAGGCGGGGGACTCCTACAATGAGCAGTTCTTC.

The V call is TRBV12-3 or TRBV12-4, the J call TRBJ2-5; TRBD1 agrees at 7 bases. This CDR3 is 13 amino acids long. The V and J ends lost 4 bases and 2 bases, in that order; junction bases with no gene match: 1. CDR3 amino acids: CASSWDRQETQYF. CDR3 nucleotide sequence: TGTGCCAGCAGTTGGGACAGACAAGAGACCCAGTACTTC.

The chain recombines TRBV19 with TRBJ2-3; 9 bases align to TRBD1. Germline CDR1 is LNHDA and CDR2 is SQIVND (reference sequence). There are 17 residues in the CDR3. Trimming cost V 3 bases and J 3 bases; bases outside gene matches: 10. CDR3 loop: CASSIGTGSGGTDTQYF. CDR3 coding DNA: TGTGCCAGTAGTATTGGGACAGGGAGTGGAGGGACAGATACGCAGTATTTT. The whole variable domain, filled in from reference TRBV19 and TRBJ2-3, reads DGGITQSPKYLFRKEGQNVTLSCEQNLNHDAMYWYRQDPGQGLRLIYYSQIVNDFQKGDIAEGYSVSREKKESFPLTVTSAQKNPTAFYLCASSIGTGSGGTDTQYFGPGTRLTVL.

The rearrangement uses TRBV7-2 and TRBJ1-1, with D hard to call. The V end lost 5 bases, the J end lost 7 bases, and 17 bases lay between the germline ends. The germline V gene encodes CDR1 SGHTA and CDR2 FQGNSA. There are 14 residues in the CDR3. CDR3 sequence (DNA): TGTGCCAGCAGCGTAACCCCCACTGGTGGTGAAGCTTTCTTT. Amino acids: CASSVTPTGGEAFF.

The CDR3 loop reads CASGRSEAFF. Written as DNA, the CDR3 is TGTGCCAGCGGGAGGTCTGAAGCTTTCTTT. V gene TRBV6-5 combines with J gene TRBJ1-1; D unresolved. The germline CDR1 and CDR2 sequences are MNHEY and SVGAGI. The CDR3 spans 10 residues. The V end lost 8 bases, the J end lost 6 bases, and 7 bases lay between the germline ends.

The chain has TRBV11-1 and TRBJ1-1; possibly TRBD1 for D (5 bases). The length of the CDR3 is 13 residues. With 3 bases removed from V and 3 bases from J, the gap between germline ends came to 8 bases. CDR1 and CDR2 (germline): SGHAT, FQDESV (reference sequence). CDR3 sequence (DNA): TGTGCCAGCAGCTTGGGCAGGGACACTGAAGCTTTCTTT. Amino acid sequence: CASSLGRDTEAFF.

The chain employs TRBV4-3 and TRBJ1-4, with 8 bases matching TRBD1. With 4 bases clipped from V and 8 bases from J, the junction kept 3 bases outside the gene matches. The CDR3 has 13 amino acids. The V gene's germline CDR1 is LGHNA and CDR2 YSLEER. The CDR3 region has the DNA TGCGCCAGCAGCCCACGGGACAGGGAAAAACTGTTTTTT. Translated, it gives CASSPRDREKLFF.

This rearrangement joins TRBV7-6 to TRBJ2-3; D unclear. Trimming shortened V by 4 bases and J by 1 base, and 12 bases separated the two germline ends. CDR3 length: 15 residues. CDR1 is SGHVS and CDR2 is FNYEAQ in the germline V gene. The DNA of the CDR3 is TGTGCCAGCAGCTCTGACACACCCCGCACAGATACGCAGTATTTT. It is translated as CASSSDTPRTDTQYF.

This clone was counted a single time. The CDR3 is CASSIDGGTEAFF. CDR3 nucleotide sequence: TGTGCCAGTAGTATAGATGGCGGGACTGAAGCTTTCTTT. The V gene is TRBV19, the J gene TRBJ1-1; no clear D. In germline, CDR1 is LNHDA, CDR2 SQIVND (reference sequence). V lost 0 bases to trimming and J lost 5 bases, with 7 bases between them. This CDR3 has 13 residues. Full variable domain (missing parts from reference TRBV19 and TRBJ1-1): DGGITQSPKYLFRKEGQNVTLSCEQNLNHDAMYWYRQDPGQGLRLIYYSQIVNDFQKGDIAEGYSVSREKKESFPLTVTSAQKNPTAFYLCASSIDGGTEAFFGQGTRLTVV.

This sequence joins TRBV9 and TRBJ2-1, with 12 bases that match TRBD2. V lost 4 bases and J lost 9; bases outside the gene matches: 17. Germline V gene lookup returns CDR1 SGDLS and CDR2 YYNGEE. The CDR3 runs 18 residues. Here the CDR3 reads CASSPWYTPLAGGGEQFF. The CDR3, as DNA: TGTGCCAGCAGCCCATGGTATACCCCTCTAGCGGGAGGGGGTGAGCAGTTCTTC.

This chain connects TRBV5-1 to TRBJ2-5, with 9 bases fitting TRBD2. V lost 3 bases, J lost 4 bases, and 7 bases stayed unmatched. CDR1 and CDR2 (germline): SGHRS, YFSETQ. The CDR3 spans 15 residues. DNA of the CDR3: TGCGCCAGCAGCTATTTGGGACTAGCAGTAGAGACCCAGTACTTC. It codes for CASSYLGLAVETQYF.

V usage is TRBV29-1 and J usage is TRBJ1-1; 7 bases match TRBD1. V was clipped by 7 bases and J by 7 bases; unmatched bases: 12. Germline lookup yields CDR1 SQVTM and CDR2 ANQGSEA. There are 13 residues in the CDR3. The CDR3 is CSGQLQGTYEAFF. The CDR3 DNA is TGCAGCGGTCAGCTACAGGGGACCTATGAAGCTTTCTTT.

The rearrangement joins TRBV7-2 to TRBJ1-4; 10 positions match TRBD1. This CDR3 has 16 amino acids. The V segment lost 5 bases and the J segment 3 bases; nucleotides outside the gene matches: 6. In germline, CDR1 is SGHTA, CDR2 FQGNSA. CDR3 DNA: TGTGCCAGCAGCCCTGGGGACAGGGGTTCTAATGAAAAACTGTTTTTT. Amino acid sequence: CASSPGDRGSNEKLFF.

The chain uses TRBV19 and TRBJ1-1, with D unresolved. Deletions cut 5 bases from V and 1 base from J, with 11 bases between. CDR1 LNHDA and CDR2 SQIVND come from the germline V gene (reference sequence). The CDR3 length is 14 residues. In DNA, the CDR3 is TGTGCCAGTAGTCCGCCCACAGCGAACACTGAAGCTTTCTTT. Its protein product is CASSPPTANTEAFF.

The chain has TRBV2 and TRBJ2-7, with D perhaps matching TRBD1 (6 bases). Germline CDR1 SNHLY, CDR2 FYNNEI. V was clipped by 3 bases and J by 5 bases, with 14 bases between them. This CDR3 has 14 residues. The CDR3 spells CASSDLGTSHEQYF. CDR3 sequence (DNA): TGTGCCAGCAGTGACCTCGGGACATCCCACGAGCAGTACTTC.